This paragraph reports one T cell receptor (beta chain). Participants, about 18 to 90 years old, spanned fewer than 30 US areas. Allocation to cohorts depended on clinical history reported by the participants. The CDR3 covers 13 residues. Germline assignment: CDR1 SGHAT and CDR2 FQNNGV. Trimming shortened V by 3 bases and J by 2 bases, and 7 bases separated the two germline ends. The data derive from a study of blood T cell repertoires in COVID-19. Profiled with immunoSEQ multiplex PCR; TCRdb holds only in-frame clones, not every one. This repertoire shows about 380,000 clones, more than 85% found once; its top ten account for almost 3%.

Material: PBMCs or T cells enriched from blood (not recorded which). The chain combines TRBV11-2 with TRBJ1-1; D is unclear. The source is a woman under 40 who had recovered from COVID-19. CDR3 DNA: TGTGCCAGCAGCTTTTCAGGAAACACTGAAGCTTTCTTT. Encoded protein: CASSFSGNTEAFF.